A selection of T cell receptor beta chains follows, all from one sample in a study of vaccination and CD4 T cells after COVID-19. TCRdb re-called the PCR reads through MiXCR, storing one row per CDR3 protein. The table lists about 20,000 distinct CDR3 sequences, around 58% of them singletons. This sample comprised CD4+ T cells from blood, obtained before SARS-CoV-2 vaccination. The receptors come from a human donor who had recovered from COVID-19. CDR3s include the opening cysteine and the closing phenylalanine or tryptophan. Fields, in order: V gene, clone size, J gene, D gene, CDR3 protein, CDR3 DNA. D genes are given only for firm matches. The listing skips clone size in some rows; elsewhere it reads once, few, many or a size class.

V: TRBV30
size: .
J: TRBJ1-2
D: .
CDR3: CAWSRENYGYTF
DNA: TGTGCCTGGAGTAGGGAGAACTATGGCTACACCTTC

V: TRBV7-9
size: few
J: TRBJ1-5
D: .
CDR3: CASSPGRGNRAVEPQHF
DNA: TGTGCCAGCAGCCCGGGCCGGGGCAACCGGGCTGTAGAGCCCCAGCATTTT

V: TRBV2
size: few
J: TRBJ2-5
D: TRBD2
CDR3: CASSFGGSFQETQYF
DNA: TGTGCCAGCAGTTTCGGCGGGAGCTTCCAAGAGACCCAGTACTTC

V: TRBV9
size: .
J: TRBJ2-3
D: TRBD1
CDR3: CASSSPPGTGANTDTQYF
DNA: TGTGCCAGCAGCTCCCCACCGGGGACAGGGGCGAACACAGATACGCAGTATTTT

V: TRBV6-2/TRBV6-3
size: few
J: TRBJ1-5
D: .
CDR3: CASRSNRNQPQHF
DNA: TGTGCCAGCAGAAGTAACAGGAATCAGCCCCAGCATTTT

V: TRBV30
size: .
J: TRBJ1-1
D: .
CDR3: CAWSLEGTVNTEAFF
DNA: TGTGCCTGGAGTCTAGAAGGGACGGTGAACACTGAAGCTTTCTTT

V: TRBV5-1
size: .
J: TRBJ2-3
D: TRBD2
CDR3: CASRRTSGGDTQYF
DNA: TGCGCCAGCCGTCGGACTAGCGGGGGAGATACGCAGTATTTT

V: TRBV19
size: few
J: TRBJ1-4
D: .
CDR3: CASSNLVPGNEKLFF
DNA: TGTGCCAGTAGTAATCTTGTCCCGGGTAATGAAAAACTGTTTTTT

V: TRBV11-2
size: .
J: TRBJ2-5
D: .
CDR3: CASSHITSPGETQYF
DNA: TGTGCCAGCAGCCATATAACCAGCCCGGGAGAGACCCAGTACTTC

V: TRBV4-1
size: .
J: TRBJ2-3
D: .
CDR3: CASSFLWGLGTDTQYF
DNA: TGCGCCAGCAGTTTCCTGTGGGGACTTGGCACAGATACGCAGTATTTT

V: TRBV3-1
size: .
J: TRBJ1-1
D: .
CDR3: CASSRTWSTEAFF
DNA: TGTGCCAGCAGCCGTACATGGAGCACTGAAGCTTTCTTT

V: TRBV6-1
size: .
J: TRBJ2-5
D: TRBD2
CDR3: CASRGTSREFYQETQYF
DNA: TGTGCCAGCAGGGGAACCTCGCGGGAGTTTTACCAAGAGACCCAGTACTTC

V: TRBV20-1
size: .
J: TRBJ1-2
D: .
CDR3: CSARGTTGTLGYTF
DNA: TGCAGTGCTAGAGGTACAACCGGGACTCTGGGCTACACCTTC

V: TRBV20-1
size: .
J: TRBJ1-2
D: .
CDR3: CSARGYGYTF
DNA: TGCAGTGCCCGGGGGTATGGCTACACCTTC

V: TRBV5-1
size: .
J: TRBJ2-1
D: .
CDR3: CASSFDPGSRYNEQFF
DNA: TGCGCCAGCAGCTTTGACCCCGGGAGTAGGTACAATGAGCAGTTCTTC

V: TRBV20-1
size: few
J: TRBJ2-7
D: TRBD2
CDR3: CSARVAGGPYEQYF
DNA: TGCAGTGCTAGAGTAGCGGGAGGGCCCTACGAGCAGTACTTC

V: TRBV20-1
size: .
J: TRBJ2-5
D: TRBD1
CDR3: CSAVRQGIETQYF
DNA: TGCAGTGCCGTCAGACAGGGCATAGAGACCCAGTACTTC

V: TRBV19
size: .
J: TRBJ1-1
D: .
CDR3: CASSMAWGGNTEAFF
DNA: TGTGCCAGTAGTATGGCTTGGGGTGGCAACACTGAAGCTTTCTTT

V: TRBV10-2
size: .
J: TRBJ1-2
D: TRBD1
CDR3: CASLRDSYGYTF
DNA: TGCGCCAGCCTTCGGGACAGCTATGGCTACACCTTC

V: TRBV30
size: .
J: TRBJ2-3
D: .
CDR3: CAWNGGRSTDTQYF
DNA: TGTGCCTGGAACGGGGGACGGAGCACAGATACGCAGTATTTT

V: TRBV28
size: few
J: TRBJ2-3
D: .
CDR3: CASTDTTSTDTQYF
DNA: TGTGCCAGCACTGATACTACTAGCACAGATACGCAGTATTTT

V: TRBV10-1
size: .
J: TRBJ2-7
D: .
CDR3: CASSDGQSYEQYF
DNA: TGCGCCAGCAGTGACGGACAGAGCTACGAGCAGTACTTC

V: TRBV20-1
size: .
J: TRBJ2-5
D: TRBD2
CDR3: CSAEGETSGQETQYF
DNA: TGCAGTGCTGAGGGGGAGACTAGCGGTCAAGAGACCCAGTACTTC

V: TRBV7-9
size: .
J: TRBJ1-6
D: .
CDR3: CASSWDLLTPLHF
DNA: TGTGCCAGCAGCTGGGACCTTTTGACACCCCTCCACTTT

V: TRBV6-1
size: .
J: TRBJ1-2
D: .
CDR3: CASSDRGQKAVYGYTF
DNA: TGTGCCAGCAGTGATCGGGGCCAGAAAGCGGTCTATGGCTACACCTTC

V: TRBV20-1
size: .
J: TRBJ2-7
D: TRBD2
CDR3: CSADGLALSYEQYF
DNA: TGCAGTGCAGATGGACTAGCTTTGTCCTACGAGCAGTACTTC

V: TRBV7-9
size: few
J: TRBJ2-7
D: .
CDR3: CASSLLIGGPTGEQYF
DNA: TGTGCCAGCAGCTTACTGATTGGGGGCCCTACTGGGGAGCAGTACTTC

V: TRBV6-2/TRBV6-3
size: .
J: TRBJ2-3
D: TRBD2
CDR3: CASSYVAGGRTQYF
DNA: TGTGCCAGCAGTTACGTAGCGGGAGGGCGGACGCAGTATTTT

V: TRBV20-1
size: few
J: TRBJ2-5
D: .
CDR3: CSARDSPPGTQYF
DNA: TGCAGTGCTAGAGATAGTCCTCCAGGGACCCAGTACTTC

V: TRBV20-1
size: .
J: TRBJ2-7
D: TRBD1
CDR3: CSAKRASGTGREQYF
DNA: TGCAGTGCTAAGAGAGCCTCCGGGACAGGGCGAGAGCAGTACTTC

V: TRBV7-2
size: .
J: TRBJ2-5
D: .
CDR3: CASSLRLAKYETQYF
DNA: TGTGCCAGCAGCTTAAGGCTAGCGAAATACGAGACCCAGTACTTC

V: TRBV7-2
size: few
J: TRBJ2-7
D: .
CDR3: CASSLADSLYYEQYF
DNA: TGTGCCAGCAGCTTAGCAGACAGCTTATACTACGAGCAGTACTTC

V: TRBV12-3/TRBV12-4
size: .
J: TRBJ2-5
D: .
CDR3: CASSLVRGGGMGTSAQETQYF
DNA: TGTGCCAGCAGTTTAGTCCGCGGAGGGGGGATGGGCACGTCGGCGCAAGAGACCCAGTACTTC

V: TRBV21-1
size: few
J: TRBJ1-1
D: .
CDR3: CASGSDVRPEAFF
DNA: TGTGCCAGCGGGTCAGACGTGCGGCCTGAAGCTTTCTTT

V: TRBV6-1
size: .
J: TRBJ2-5
D: TRBD2
CDR3: CASKLAGGLETQYF
DNA: TGTGCCAGCAAGTTAGCGGGAGGGCTTGAGACCCAGTACTTC

V: TRBV6-1
size: .
J: TRBJ1-1
D: TRBD1
CDR3: CASRRTGTEAFF
DNA: TGTGCCAGCAGACGGACAGGGACTGAAGCTTTCTTT

V: TRBV20-1
size: .
J: TRBJ2-1
D: TRBD2
CDR3: CSARAGGGSSYNEQFF
DNA: TGCAGTGCTAGAGCAGGCGGCGGGAGCTCCTACAATGAGCAGTTCTTC

V: TRBV6-1
size: few
J: TRBJ1-1
D: .
CDR3: CASTMTVDTEAFF
DNA: TGTGCCAGCACTATGACAGTCGACACTGAAGCTTTCTTT

V: TRBV27
size: few
J: TRBJ2-3
D: TRBD2
CDR3: CASSLGAGANTDTQYF
DNA: TGTGCCAGCAGTTTAGGAGCGGGGGCCAACACAGATACGCAGTATTTT

V: TRBV19
size: .
J: TRBJ2-3
D: .
CDR3: CASSMVGRQSTDTQYF
DNA: TGTGCCAGTAGTATGGTTGGGAGACAAAGCACAGATACGCAGTATTTT

V: TRBV20-1
size: .
J: TRBJ2-1
D: .
CDR3: CSARRPGYYNEQFF
DNA: TGCAGTGCTAGGCGACCGGGATACTACAATGAGCAGTTCTTC

V: TRBV20-1
size: few
J: TRBJ2-2
D: .
CDR3: CSARVTGNTGELFF
DNA: TGCAGTGCTAGAGTTACAGGGAACACCGGGGAGCTGTTTTTT

V: TRBV7-6
size: .
J: TRBJ2-6
D: .
CDR3: CASSLSTAESGANVLTF
DNA: TGTGCCAGCAGCTTATCTACGGCGGAATCTGGGGCCAACGTCCTGACTTTC

V: TRBV18
size: .
J: TRBJ2-2
D: TRBD2
CDR3: CASSTTGTSTGELFF
DNA: TGTGCCAGCTCAACCACCGGGACTAGCACCGGGGAGCTGTTTTTT

V: TRBV20-1
size: .
J: TRBJ2-7
D: .
CDR3: CSARQGSFYEQYF
DNA: TGCAGTGCTAGACAGGGGAGTTTTTACGAGCAGTACTTC

V: TRBV27
size: .
J: TRBJ2-3
D: .
CDR3: CASSPRREDTQYF
DNA: TGTGCCAGCAGTCCCAGACGAGAAGATACGCAGTATTTT

V: TRBV6-1
size: few
J: TRBJ1-6
D: TRBD1
CDR3: CASSTKQGRNSPLHF
DNA: TGTGCCAGCAGTACGAAACAGGGGAGGAATTCACCCCTCCACTTT

V: TRBV6-2/TRBV6-3
size: .
J: TRBJ2-1
D: .
CDR3: CASSKTSYNEQFF
DNA: TGTGCCAGCAGCAAGACTAGCTACAATGAGCAGTTCTTC

V: TRBV6-1
size: few
J: TRBJ1-2
D: .
CDR3: CASSEGFFGYTF
DNA: TGTGCCAGTTCTGAAGGCTTTTTTGGCTACACCTTC

V: TRBV2
size: .
J: TRBJ2-1
D: .
CDR3: CASSAGQSITYNEQFF
DNA: TGTGCCAGCAGCGCAGGACAGTCAATTACCTACAATGAGCAGTTCTTC

V: TRBV10-3
size: .
J: TRBJ1-5
D: .
CDR3: CAISEGEEGQPQHF
DNA: TGTGCCATCAGTGAGGGGGAGGAAGGTCAGCCCCAGCATTTT

V: TRBV20-1
size: few
J: TRBJ1-1
D: .
CDR3: CSARVATDAMNTEAFF
DNA: TGCAGTGCTAGAGTTGCGACAGACGCAATGAACACTGAAGCTTTCTTT

V: TRBV24-1
size: .
J: TRBJ2-2
D: .
CDR3: CATSDGTDITGELFF
DNA: TGTGCCACCAGTGATGGGACCGACATTACCGGGGAGCTGTTTTTT

V: TRBV20-1
size: .
J: TRBJ2-3
D: .
CDR3: CSASPSKWGPTDTQYF
DNA: TGCAGTGCTAGTCCGTCTAAATGGGGTCCCACAGATACGCAGTATTTT

V: TRBV2
size: .
J: TRBJ2-7
D: TRBD1
CDR3: CASSEYGTGVDEQYF
DNA: TGTGCCAGCAGTGAATATGGGACAGGGGTCGACGAGCAGTACTTC

V: TRBV20-1
size: .
J: TRBJ1-1
D: .
CDR3: CSASGGAGRAFF
DNA: TGCAGTGCTAGTGGGGGGGCTGGTCGAGCTTTCTTT

V: TRBV27
size: .
J: TRBJ1-2
D: TRBD1
CDR3: CASSRQGAIYTF
DNA: TGTGCCAGCAGTCGACAGGGGGCGATCTACACCTTC